These T cell receptor beta chains were read from a single sample in a study of T-cell reconstitution after alpha-beta-depleted transplantation in children. Each CDR3 protein gets one entry after TCRdb re-called the PCR reads with MiXCR. Of about 1,000,000 distinct CDR3 sequences listed, roughly 29% are singletons. Sequences were derived from PBMCs, mostly from graft donor cells, sampled 360 days after TCRalphabeta/CD19-depleted stem cell transplant. These receptor sequences come from a boy less than two years old who had a stem cell transplant for SCID, so the T cells may come from the graft donor. Both conserved end residues are part of each CDR3. Each record gives: CDR3 length, J gene, D gene, V gene, clone size, CDR3 protein, CDR3 DNA. The D gene is left open where the match is weak. A clone size is listed for some rows: how often the clone was seen (once, few, many), or a class if it is expanded.

>15|TRBJ2-1|NA|TRBV9|few
CASSVEVNRPNEQFF
TGTGCCAGCAGCGTAGAAGTGAACAGGCCCAATGAGCAGTTCTTC
>15|TRBJ2-3|TRBD2|TRBV20-1|NA
CSAQTAGAGTDTQYF
TGCAGTGCTCAGACGGCGGGAGCTGGCACAGATACGCAGTATTTT
>14|TRBJ2-4|NA|TRBV3-1|few
CASSRTGTLNIQYF
TGTGCCAGCAGTCGAACCGGGACTTTAAACATTCAGTACTTC
>13|TRBJ2-7|TRBD1|TRBV27|NA
CARMGQTPYEQYF
TGTGCCAGGATGGGACAGACCCCCTACGAGCAGTACTTC
>12|TRBJ1-3|NA|TRBV21-1|few
CAPGDAGNTIYF
TGTGCCCCCGGGGACGCTGGAAACACCATATATTTT
>17|TRBJ2-1|TRBD2|TRBV20-1|NA
CSAPTSGGSRSYNEQFF
TGCAGTGCCCCGACTAGCGGGGGCTCCCGCTCCTACAATGAGCAGTTCTTC
>14|TRBJ1-2|NA|TRBV4-2|NA
CASSQDPGTSGYTF
TGTGCCAGCAGCCAAGATCCCGGGACAAGTGGCTACACCTTC
>14|TRBJ2-7|NA|TRBV6-1|NA
CASSQVGGSDKQYF
TGTGCCAGCAGTCAGGTAGGGGGTTCCGACAAGCAGTACTTC
>14|TRBJ2-5|NA|TRBV12-3/TRBV12-4|few
CASSRTGGVETQYF
TGTGCCAGCAGCAGGACAGGCGGGGTGGAGACCCAGTACTTC
>14|TRBJ1-5|NA|TRBV6-5|NA
CASSYQAGFQPQHF
TGTGCCAGCAGTTACCAGGCAGGGTTCCAGCCCCAGCATTTT
>12|TRBJ2-2|NA|TRBV5-1|many
CASSLEPGELFF
TGCGCCAGCAGCTTGGAACCCGGGGAGCTGTTTTTT
>16|TRBJ2-2|TRBD2|TRBV5-1|NA
CASSRLLAGTTGELFF
TGCGCCAGCAGCCGTCTACTAGCGGGGACCACCGGGGAGCTGTTTTTT
>13|TRBJ2-2|NA|TRBV12-3/TRBV12-4|NA
CASRGSEAGELFF
TGTGCCAGCCGAGGCAGCGAGGCCGGGGAGCTGTTTTTT
>13|TRBJ1-2|NA|TRBV29-1|NA
CSVEASGVYGYTF
TGCAGCGTTGAAGCGTCAGGCGTCTATGGCTACACCTTC
>15|TRBJ2-7|TRBD2|TRBV27|NA
CASRSLAGGSYEQYF
TGTGCCAGCAGGTCCCTAGCGGGGGGATCCTACGAGCAGTACTTC
>14|TRBJ1-6|TRBD1|TRBV28|few
CASSSQGQRGPLHF
TGTGCCAGCAGTTCACAGGGACAGAGGGGACCCCTCCACTTT
>15|TRBJ2-4|NA|TRBV28|NA
CASLVRRDRKNIQYF
TGTGCCAGCCTAGTCCGACGGGACCGAAAAAACATTCAGTACTTC
>17|TRBJ2-4|NA|TRBV4-1|NA
CASSQSPDSSAKNIQYF
TGCGCCAGCAGCCAATCCCCTGACAGCTCTGCCAAAAACATTCAGTACTTC
>11|TRBJ1-3|TRBD1|TRBV12-3/TRBV12-4|few
CASSTGVPIYF
TGTGCCAGCAGCACAGGGGTTCCCATATATTTT
>14|TRBJ2-3|TRBD1|TRBV5-5|NA
CASSRGPGADTQYF
TGTGCCAGCAGCAGGGGGCCTGGAGCAGATACGCAGTATTTT
>14|TRBJ2-6|NA|TRBV28|NA
CASSLPRGANVLTF
TGTGCCAGCAGTTTGCCCAGGGGGGCCAACGTCCTGACTTTC
>15|TRBJ2-4|NA|TRBV28|NA
CASSLSGIAKNIQYF
TGTGCCAGCAGTTTGTCCGGAATAGCCAAAAACATTCAGTACTTC